This entry lists 18 T cell receptor beta chains sequenced from one sample in a study of blood T cell repertoires in COVID-19. Here immunoSEQ multiplex PCR was the method, and the copy in TCRdb shows in-frame clones only, minus some. The data hold 200,000 to 250,000 clones, with around nine tenths observed a single time. The sequenced material came from PBMCs or T cells enriched from blood (not recorded which). The receptors stem from a man aged 30-40 years who had recovered from COVID-19.

This sequence joins TRBV6-4 and TRBJ2-1; 12 bases line up with TRBD1. After removal of 2 bases from V and 6 bases from J, the junction contained 5 bases not matched to a gene. This CDR3 contains 16 residues. The germline CDR1 and CDR2 sequences are MRHNA and SNTAGT. The CDR3: CASSDQGQGAGNEQFF. The CDR3 coding sequence is TGTGCCAGCAGTGACCAGGGACAGGGGGCGGGCAATGAGCAGTTCTTC.

V usage is TRBV25-1 and J usage is TRBJ2-3; TRBD2 matches at 11 bases. Losses at the gene ends were 3 bases for V and 6 bases for J; bases not matched to a gene: 5. The CDR3 runs to 15 residues. Germline V gene lookup returns CDR1 MGHDK and CDR2 SYGVNS. CDR3 bases: TGTGCCAGCAGTGATAGCGGGAGGGCCTCGGATACGCAGTATTTT. Its translation is CASSDSGRASDTQYF.

The rearrangement joins TRBV19 to TRBJ1-5, with 10 bases lining up with TRBD1. The trim removed 0 bases at V and 5 bases at J, leaving 4 bases unmatched. The CDR3 has 16 amino acids. Germline CDR1 and CDR2: LNHDA and SQIVND (reference sequence). DNA for the CDR3: TGTGCCAGTAGTATAGATGGACAGGGGGTTTATCAGCCCCAGCATTTT. It yields the protein CASSIDGQGVYQPQHF.

The sample holds a few counts of this clone. This chain uses TRBV9 with TRBJ1-3, with D perhaps TRBD1 (5 bases). There are 17 residues in the CDR3. Trimming cost V 0 bases and J 1 base, with 14 bases left between them. CDR1 SGDLS and CDR2 YYNGEE come from the germline V gene. Here the CDR3 reads CASSVEEGSRSGNTIYF. The CDR3 DNA is TGTGCCAGCAGCGTAGAGGAGGGGTCAAGATCTGGAAACACCATATATTTT.

The chain is built from TRBV6-5 and TRBJ1-2; 8 bases align to TRBD1. Per the germline V gene, CDR1 is MNHEY and CDR2 is SVGAGI. There are 15 residues in the CDR3. The ends lost 0 bases at V and 7 bases at J; junction bases unmatched: 7. CDR3: CASSYSGQGAGGYTF. CDR3 nucleotide sequence: TGTGCCAGCAGTTACTCCGGGCAGGGGGCGGGTGGCTACACCTTC.

V gene TRBV28 combines with J gene TRBJ1-3; D gene ambiguous. The length of the CDR3 is 15 residues. Trimming removed 7 bases at V and 1 base at J, with 14 bases between. In germline, CDR1 is MDHEN, CDR2 SYDVKM. The CDR3 DNA sequence: TGTGCCAGCATGACATCTGACTATTCTGGAAACACCATATATTTT. Its translation: CASMTSDYSGNTIYF.

This clone was seen only a few times. The chain carries TRBV5-1 and TRBJ1-3; 8 bases fit TRBD1. Germline CDR1 reads SGHRS; CDR2 reads YFSETQ. The CDR3 is 15 residues long. V trimming: 3 bases; J trimming: 4 bases; junction bases outside the gene matches: 6. This chain's CDR3 is CASSSDGQGGNTIYF. CDR3 sequence (DNA): TGCGCCAGCAGCTCCGACGGACAGGGCGGAAACACCATATATTTT.

The chain joins TRBV27 to TRBJ1-4, with D possibly matching TRBD1 (5 bases). V lost 7 bases to trimming and J lost 8 bases, with 17 bases between them. Per the germline V gene, CDR1 is MNHEY and CDR2 is SMNVEV (reference sequence). This CDR3 has 14 amino acids. CDR3 DNA sequence: TGTGCCAGCAACTTAAGGGGCGGTGGCGAAAAACTGTTTTTT. This translates into CASNLRGGGEKLFF.

This rearrangement joins TRBV5-1 to TRBJ2-1; TRBD2 aligns across 11 bases. Germline values: CDR1 SGHRS, CDR2 YFSETQ. The CDR3 sequence is 14 residues long. The J segment lost 6 bases and the V segment lost 5 bases, leaving 4 bases of the junction unmatched. For the CDR3, the DNA is TGCGCCAGCAGGGAGACTAGCGGGATCAATGAGCAGTTCTTC. Its translation: CASRETSGINEQFF.

This sequence joins TRBV19 and TRBJ2-7; TRBD1 matches at 7 bases. The CDR3 is 16 residues long. V lost 6 bases and J lost 5; bases outside the gene matches: 16. The germline CDR1 and CDR2 sequences are LNHDA and SQIVND (reference sequence). DNA of the CDR3: TGTGCCAGTAGCTCTTTCACGGGGACAGTCAAGGACGAGCAGTACTTC. This codes for CASSSFTGTVKDEQYF.

The chain links TRBV2 to TRBJ2-5, with TRBD2 identical over 8 bases. The CDR3 is made up of 15 amino acids. Per germline, CDR1 SNHLY and CDR2 FYNNEI. V shed 10 bases, J shed 1 base, and the junction held 11 bases outside the gene matches. CDR3 region: CANVGGAIPQETQYF. CDR3 bases: TGTGCCAACGTCGGGGGGGCAATACCCCAAGAGACCCAGTACTTC.

V and J are TRBV9 and TRBJ2-2, with unresolved D. The CDR3 runs 15 residues. In germline, CDR1 is SGDLS, CDR2 YYNGEE. V was clipped by 5 bases and J by 9 bases, with 20 bases between them. The CDR3 spells CASRSSTEEHRELFF. The CDR3 DNA follows: TGTGCCAGCAGAAGTTCTACTGAGGAACACCGGGAGCTGTTTTTT.

The chain combines TRBV9 with TRBJ1-2; perhaps TRBD1 as D (5 bases). Trimming shortened V by 0 bases and J by 0 bases, and 6 bases separated the two germline ends. CDR1 and CDR2 from the germline V gene are SGDLS and YYNGEE. The CDR3 is made up of 14 amino acids. The CDR3 spells CASSVGGANYGYTF. Written as DNA, the CDR3 is TGTGCCAGCAGCGTAGGGGGGGCTAACTATGGCTACACCTTC.

The rearrangement uses TRBV5-5 and TRBJ2-5, with D possibly being TRBD2 (6 bases). The CDR3 totals 14 residues. In germline, CDR1 is SGHKS, CDR2 YYEKEE (reference sequence). Trimming removed 2 bases from V and 5 bases from J, with 13 bases in between. CDR3 sequence (DNA): TGTGCCAGCAGCTTTTTGTCGGGGGAGGAGACCCAGTACTTC. Its protein is CASSFLSGEETQYF.

CDR3 in DNA: TGCGCCAGCAGCTCAGGGGGCTCCAAAAACATTCAGTACTTC. This sequence encodes CASSSGGSKNIQYF. This rearrangement joins TRBV5-1 to TRBJ2-4, with 8 nucleotides matching TRBD1. The length of the CDR3 is 14 residues. V was clipped by 3 bases and J by 2 bases; unmatched bases: 1. Germline CDR1 SGHRS, CDR2 YFSETQ.

V is TRBV6-5 and J is TRBJ1-1, with 8 nucleotides matching TRBD1. CDR1 MNHEY and CDR2 SVGAGI come from the germline V gene. There are 12 residues in the CDR3. V dropped 6 bases and J dropped 4; count of bases not matched to a gene: 1. Here the CDR3 DNA reads TGTGCCAGCAGCGACAGGGGCACTGAAGCTTTCTTT. Translated, it gives CASSDRGTEAFF.

The chain couples TRBV6-5 to TRBJ2-1, with 14 bases lining up with TRBD2. V trimming: 5 bases; J trimming: 7 bases; junction bases outside the gene matches: 4. Germline assignment: CDR1 MNHEY and CDR2 SVGAGI. The CDR3 totals 15 residues. The CDR3 sequence: CASSPRTSGRNEQFF. In DNA form, the CDR3 reads TGTGCCAGCAGTCCCCGGACTAGCGGGAGGAATGAGCAGTTCTTC.

This clone appeared a single time. This sequence joins TRBV29-1 and TRBJ1-2; D unclear. The V end lost 1 base, the J end lost 7 bases, and 13 bases lay between the germline ends. Germline V gene data show CDR1 as SQVTM and CDR2 as ANQGSEA. There are 13 residues in the CDR3. This chain's CDR3 is CSVEGAGSGGYTF. CDR3 DNA sequence: TGCAGCGTTGAAGGAGCTGGGTCAGGTGGCTACACCTTC.